Shown below are 24 T cell receptor beta chains from a single sample sequenced in a study of OX40 agonist ivuxolimab in advanced cancers. The table came from immunoSEQ multiplex PCR; TCRdb's copy has only in-frame clones and leaves some out. The sample has about 19,000 clones; about two thirds are singletons. The sequenced sample was CD4+ or CD8+ T cells sorted from blood, obtained in a trial of the OX40 agonist ivuxolimab. These TCRs come from an adult with an advanced solid tumor such as melanoma, head and neck, liver or kidney cancer.

This clone has a handful of counts. The chain is built from TRBV15 and TRBJ1-5; D not certain. Trimming cost V 0 bases and J 8 bases, with 35 bases left between them. This CDR3 has 22 residues. CDR1 is LNHNV and CDR2 is YYDKDF in the germline V gene (reference sequence). The CDR3 nucleotides read TGTGCCACCAGCAGAGATCGTAAATGGGGTTACGACGGCCACCTCGCAGGAAAGCCCCAGCATTTT. This encodes CATSRDRKWGYDGHLAGKPQHF.

V usage is TRBV30 and J usage is TRBJ2-5; D is unresolved. This CDR3 is built from 11 residues. V gave up 0 bases and J gave up 4 bases, with 3 bases separating them. CDR1 and CDR2 (germline): GTSNPN, SVGIG (reference sequence). The CDR3 DNA follows: TGTGCCTGGAGTGTAGCAGAGACCCAGTACTTC. This translates into CAWSVAETQYF.

By its share, this clone is medium-sized (0.01 to 0.1%). DNA of the CDR3: TGTGCCAGCAGCTCGGGACAGGGGGACATTGAAAAACTGTTTTTT. It translates to CASSSGQGDIEKLFF. V and J are TRBV11-2 and TRBJ1-4, with TRBD1 matching 11 bases. Germline trimming cut 4 bases from V and 7 bases from J; bases unmatched to any gene: 5. CDR3 size: 15 residues. Germline lookup yields CDR1 SGHAT and CDR2 FQNNGV. Using reference TRBV11-2 and TRBJ1-4 for the parts outside the CDR3, the full variable domain is EAGVAQSPRYKIIEKRQSVAFWCNPISGHATLYWYQQILGQGPKLLIQFQNNGVVDDSQLPKDRFSAERLKGVDSTLKIQPAKLEDSAVYLCASSSGQGDIEKLFFGSGTQLSVL.

The rearrangement links TRBV6-6 to TRBJ2-7; D ambiguous. Germline CDR1 reads MNHNY; CDR2 reads SVGAGI (reference sequence). The CDR3 contains 12 residues. V was cut by 7 bases and J by 0 bases, with 7 bases left in between. CDR3 amino acids: CASKGSSYEQYF. Written as DNA, the CDR3 is TGTGCCAGCAAGGGCAGCTCCTACGAGCAGTACTTC.

This clone was seen just once. CDR3 residues: CASSPGSLGTDTQYF. The CDR3 nucleotides are TGTGCCAGCTCTCCCGGGTCCCTAGGTACAGATACGCAGTATTTT. The chain uses TRBV18 and TRBJ2-3, with D hard to call. Trimming cost V 6 bases and J 3 bases, with 16 bases left between them. The CDR3 is 15 amino acids. Germline CDR1 is KGHSH and CDR2 is LQKENI.

V gene TRBV5-6 combines with J gene TRBJ2-7; TRBD2 agrees at 8 bases. V shed 4 bases, J shed 2 bases, and the junction held 5 bases outside the gene matches. Germline CDR1 and CDR2: SGHDT and YYEEEE. The CDR3 is made up of 14 amino acids. CDR3 nucleotides: TGTGCCAGCAGCCCTAGCGGGTCTACCTACGAGCAGTACTTC. This sequence encodes CASSPSGSTYEQYF.

V is TRBV7-9 and J is TRBJ2-1, with 10 bases lining up with TRBD2. The CDR3 is made up of 16 amino acids. The germline V gene encodes CDR1 SEHNR and CDR2 FQNEAQ (reference sequence). J gave up 3 bases and V 5 bases, and 7 bases lay outside the gene matches. The CDR3 DNA is TGTGCCAGCAGCCCCGGACTAGCGGAGGACTACAATGAGCAGTTCTTC. It is translated as CASSPGLAEDYNEQFF.

The rearrangement links TRBV6-6 to TRBJ2-7, with D possibly being TRBD2 (6 bases). The CDR3 has 14 residues. Germline CDR1 reads MNHNY; CDR2 reads SVGAGI (reference sequence). The germline V and J ends were trimmed by 5 bases and 0 bases, with 11 bases remaining between them. The CDR3 loop reads CASSSGSGSYEQYF. The CDR3, as DNA: TGTGCCAGCAGTAGCGGGTCGGGCTCCTACGAGCAGTACTTC.

This clone has only one observation. The rearrangement uses TRBV4-2 and TRBJ2-6; D is undetermined. Germline CDR1 is LGHNA and CDR2 is YNFKEQ. Trimming stripped 0 bases from V and 0 bases from J, with 6 bases between. This CDR3 is built from 16 residues. DNA for the CDR3: TGTGCCAGCAGCCAAGATAGCAGCTCTGGGGCCAACGTCCTGACTTTC. Translation: CASSQDSSSGANVLTF.

This clone was observed once. V gene TRBV6-1 combines with J gene TRBJ2-5; D perhaps matches TRBD2 (5 bases). From germline, CDR1 is MNHNS and CDR2 SASEGT. Between the trimmed V and J ends, which lost 6 bases and 1 base, there was a span of 9 bases. The CDR3 is 13 residues long. The CDR3, as DNA: TGTGCCAGCAGAGTGAGGGCCCAAGAGACCCAGTACTTC. Protein sequence: CASRVRAQETQYF.

The chain joins TRBV7-9 to TRBJ2-7; D gene ambiguous. The germline CDR1 and CDR2 sequences are SEHNR and FQNEAQ (reference sequence). V lost 6 bases and J 5 bases, leaving 20 bases between the germline ends. The CDR3 runs to 15 residues. CDR3 nucleotides: TGTGCCAGCAGTTATACCCTAACCGTGAGTAACGAGCAGTACTTC. The encoded protein is CASSYTLTVSNEQYF. Full variable domain (missing parts from reference TRBV7-9 and TRBJ2-7): DTGVSQNPRHKITKRGQNVTFRCDPISEHNRLYWYRQTLGQGPEFLTYFQNEAQLEKSRLLSDRFSAERPKGSFSTLEIQRTEQGDSAMYLCASSYTLTVSNEQYFGPGTRLTVT.

This chain connects TRBV9 to TRBJ2-3; D is perhaps TRBD1 (6 bases). The CDR3 consists of 14 residues. Trimming left V 0 bases short and J 6 bases short, with 11 bases between. Germline-derived CDR1 and CDR2 are SGDLS and YYNGEE. CDR3: CASSVETGGDTQYF. For the CDR3, the DNA is TGTGCCAGCAGCGTAGAGACAGGAGGCGATACGCAGTATTTT.

This clone has more than one count but fewer than ten. The genes are TRBV28 and TRBJ1-5; no reliable D call. The CDR3 length is 17 residues. Germline V gene lookup returns CDR1 MDHEN and CDR2 SYDVKM. Trimming left V 10 bases short and J 4 bases short, with 26 bases between. The CDR3, as DNA: TGTGCCACCGGAGGAGGTGGCGGCGGCTGGATGAATCAGCCCCAGCATTTT. The encoded protein is CATGGGGGGWMNQPQHF.

This clone occurred once. CDR3 residues: CASSQDPGLGLTGELFF. DNA for the CDR3: TGCGCCAGCAGCCAAGACCCGGGACTAGGACTCACCGGGGAGCTGTTTTTT. The J gene is TRBJ2-2, the V gene TRBV4-3; 8 bases match TRBD2. The germline gives CDR1 LGHNA, CDR2 YSLEER. The CDR3 is 17 residues long. V lost 0 bases, J lost 4 bases, and 7 bases stayed unmatched.

The chain joins TRBV6-5 to TRBJ2-7; D call uncertain. Trimming pared 0 bases from V and 4 bases from J, leaving 13 bases between. Germline values: CDR1 MNHEY, CDR2 SVGAGI. The CDR3 loop spans 15 amino acids. The CDR3 nucleotides are TGTGCCAGCAGTTACTCTACCGGACGGATTTACGAGCAGTACTTC. The encoded protein is CASSYSTGRIYEQYF.

The chain links TRBV5-6 to TRBJ2-5; D uncertain. V lost 2 bases, J lost 4 bases, and 9 bases lay in between. Germline loops: CDR1 SGHDT, CDR2 YYEEEE. This CDR3 has 13 amino acids. CDR3 sequence (DNA): TGTGCCAGCAGCTTCGATGTTGCAGAGACCCAGTACTTC. Residues: CASSFDVAETQYF.

This chain uses TRBV27 with TRBJ1-6, with unresolved D. Between the trimmed V and J ends, which lost 3 bases and 3 bases, there was a span of 15 bases. The CDR3 contains 17 residues. CDR1 is MNHEY and CDR2 is SMNVEV in the germline V gene (reference sequence). CDR3 DNA: TGTGCCAGCAGTTTTGGGGATCCCGCCTTCTATAATTCACCCCTCCACTTT. Residues: CASSFGDPAFYNSPLHF.

The chain couples TRBV7-2 to TRBJ1-1; D remains ambiguous. This CDR3 is 11 amino acids long. Deletions cut 3 bases from V and 3 bases from J, with 2 bases between. Germline assignment: CDR1 SGHTA and CDR2 FQGNSA. The CDR3 DNA reads TGTGCCAGCAGCTTGGACACTGAAGCTTTCTTT. This gives the protein CASSLDTEAFF.

This clone has only a few counts. The chain couples TRBV2 to TRBJ2-7; tentatively, D is TRBD1 (7 bases). CDR1 and CDR2 from the germline V gene are SNHLY and FYNNEI. This CDR3 comprises 16 residues. The V end was cut by 3 bases, the J end by 0 bases, with 15 bases between. The CDR3 nucleotides read TGTGCCAGCAGTGAGCTCGGCGGGGACAGCTCCTACGAGCAGTACTTC. It specifies CASSELGGDSSYEQYF. The whole variable domain, remainder taken from reference TRBV2 and TRBJ2-7, is EPEVTQTPSHQVTQMGQEVILRCVPISNHLYFYWYRQILGQKVEFLVSFYNNEISEKSEIFDDQFSVERPDGSNFTLKIRSTKLEDSAMYFCASSELGGDSSYEQYFGPGTRLTVT.

The chain recombines TRBV27 with TRBJ1-1, with unresolved D. There are 15 residues in the CDR3. Germline CDR1 reads MNHEY; CDR2 reads SMNVEV (reference sequence). V lost 5 bases to trimming and J lost 0 bases, with 13 bases between them. In DNA form, the CDR3 reads TGTGCCAGCAGTCGCTCCAAAGGTATGAACACTGAAGCTTTCTTT. This translates into CASSRSKGMNTEAFF.

This clone was observed once. The genes are TRBV28 and TRBJ1-1; D is ambiguous. The germline V and J ends were trimmed by 6 bases and 5 bases, with 13 bases remaining between them. The CDR3 extends over 13 amino acids. The germline CDR1 and CDR2 sequences are MDHEN and SYDVKM. The CDR3 reads CASSLRMGTEAFF. CDR3 DNA sequence: TGTGCCAGCAGCCTAAGAATGGGGACTGAAGCTTTCTTT.

V gene TRBV4-1 combines with J gene TRBJ2-1; D not resolved. Germline V gene sequence: CDR1 MGHRA, CDR2 YSYEKL. CDR3 length: 13 amino acids. V dropped 4 bases and J dropped 10 bases, with 14 bases sitting between them. CDR3: CASSRQLTGEQFF. In nucleotides, the CDR3 is TGCGCCAGCAGCCGGCAGCTAACTGGCGAGCAGTTCTTC.

In its sample, this clone is medium-sized. V usage is TRBV19 and J usage is TRBJ1-1; no clear D gene. The CDR3 totals 13 residues. Trimming removed 2 bases from V and 1 base from J, with 5 bases in between. Germline-derived CDR1 and CDR2 are LNHDA and SQIVND (reference sequence). The DNA for the CDR3 is TGTGCCAGTAGTATAAGACCGAACACTGAAGCTTTCTTT. It translates to CASSIRPNTEAFF. Combining the CDR3 with reference TRBV19 and TRBJ1-1 gives the whole variable domain DGGITQSPKYLFRKEGQNVTLSCEQNLNHDAMYWYRQDPGQGLRLIYYSQIVNDFQKGDIAEGYSVSREKKESFPLTVTSAQKNPTAFYLCASSIRPNTEAFFGQGTRLTVV.

This rearrangement joins TRBV28 to TRBJ2-7, with 7 bases aligning to TRBD1. Germline V gives CDR1 MDHEN, CDR2 SYDVKM. Trimming took 6 bases from V and 4 from J; bases not matched to a gene: 9. This CDR3 spans 14 amino acids. The CDR3 region is CASSPIDRAYEQYF. The CDR3, as DNA: TGTGCCAGCAGCCCGATCGACAGGGCTTACGAGCAGTACTTC.